The 31 T cell receptor beta chains listed next were all sequenced from one sample in a study of beta chain features in type 1 diabetes. Overall study results and limits: TCRB CDR3s from Type 1 diabetes patients were moderately but significantly shorter in all four CD4+ subsets.

The investigators reverse transcribed all of the isolated RNA, so they sequenced expressed TCRB transcripts. Some clones are missing from TCRdb's copy, which holds only in-frame ones; the method was immunoSEQ multiplex PCR. The sample records 150,000 to 200,000 clones, roughly 60% being singletons. Their antigen targets remain unknown. Sequencing was done on a sample of naive CD4+ T cells from blood. The receptor source for this set is a man under 40 with type 1 diabetes.

This clone was recorded a few times. The chain employs TRBV29-1 and TRBJ2-5, with no clear D. Germline CDR1 is SQVTM and CDR2 is ANQGSEA. CDR3 length equals 13 residues. V was pared by 7 bases and J by 2 bases, with 14 bases between. CDR3 region: CSARKGFQETQYF. The CDR3 coding sequence is TGCAGCGCCCGGAAAGGGTTTCAAGAGACCCAGTACTTC.

The chain employs TRBV4-3 and TRBJ2-7; D gene ambiguous. The V and J ends lost 0 bases and 3 bases respectively, with 12 bases between them. The CDR3 loop spans 15 amino acids. Germline assignment: CDR1 LGHNA and CDR2 YSLEER. As DNA, the CDR3 is TGCGCCAGCAGCCAAGATACCGGGTATTACTACGAGCAGTACTTC. This gives the protein CASSQDTGYYYEQYF.

The chain recombines TRBV6-5 with TRBJ1-2; D is unclear. Germline-derived CDR1 and CDR2 are MNHEY and SVGAGI. Trimming stripped 2 bases from V and 5 bases from J, with 9 bases between. This CDR3 comprises 13 residues. CDR3 protein: CASSYGQYYGYTF. CDR3 DNA sequence: TGTGCCAGCAGTTACGGGCAGTATTATGGCTACACCTTC.

The V call is TRBV15, the J call TRBJ1-3; D remains ambiguous. CDR1 is LNHNV, CDR2 YYDKDF, per germline (reference sequence). This CDR3 contains 16 residues. V lost 0 bases, J lost 3 bases, and 12 bases lay in between. The CDR3 protein is CATSRDGRGNGNTIYF. The CDR3 DNA follows: TGTGCCACCAGCAGAGATGGTCGAGGAAATGGAAACACCATATATTTT. Drawing the rest from reference TRBV15 and TRBJ1-3, the complete variable domain is DAMVIQNPRYQVTQFGKPVTLSCSQTLNHNVMYWYQQKSSQAPKLLFHYYDKDFNNEADTPDNFQSRRPNTSFCFLDIRSPGLGDTAMYLCATSRDGRGNGNTIYFGEGSWLTVV.

This chain links TRBV27 with TRBJ2-7; D is unresolved. Per germline, CDR1 MNHEY and CDR2 SMNVEV (reference sequence). V gave up 5 bases and J gave up 0 bases, with 14 bases separating them. This CDR3 spans 15 amino acids. This CDR3 is CASSPRTWSSYEQYF. DNA of the CDR3: TGTGCCAGCAGTCCACGGACGTGGAGCTCCTACGAGCAGTACTTC.

The chain recombines TRBV30 with TRBJ1-2; TRBD1 aligns across 9 bases. The germline CDR1 and CDR2 sequences are GTSNPN and SVGIG (reference sequence). The V gene end was trimmed by 1 base and the J gene end by 2 bases; junction bases not matched to a gene: 8. This CDR3 has 16 amino acids. CDR3 sequence reads: CAWSGDRVVLNYGYTF. The CDR3 DNA reads TGTGCCTGGAGTGGGGACAGGGTTGTACTGAACTATGGCTACACCTTC.

This rearrangement joins TRBV7-9 to TRBJ2-5, with D perhaps TRBD2 (5 bases). Germline loops: CDR1 SEHNR, CDR2 FQNEAQ (reference sequence). The V gene lost 2 bases and the J gene lost 1 base, with 11 bases spanning the gap. The CDR3 is 15 residues long. CDR3 amino acids: CASSLLIGVQETQYF. The CDR3 DNA sequence: TGTGCCAGCAGCTTATTGATCGGGGTCCAAGAGACCCAGTACTTC.

This clone was seen once. The V gene is TRBV15, the J gene TRBJ1-5; no clear D. The CDR3 is made up of 15 amino acids. V shed 0 bases and J shed 4 bases, with 10 bases lying between them. In germline, CDR1 is LNHNV, CDR2 YYDKDF (reference sequence). The CDR3 here is CATSREAGVNQPQHF. CDR3 nucleotide sequence: TGTGCCACCAGCAGAGAAGCCGGGGTGAATCAGCCCCAGCATTTT. Full variable domain (rest looked up from reference TRBV15 and TRBJ1-5): DAMVIQNPRYQVTQFGKPVTLSCSQTLNHNVMYWYQQKSSQAPKLLFHYYDKDFNNEADTPDNFQSRRPNTSFCFLDIRSPGLGDTAMYLCATSREAGVNQPQHFGDGTRLSIL.

V gene TRBV4-3 combines with J gene TRBJ2-3, with 11 bases that match TRBD1. The junction had 7 bases not matched to a gene; V was cut back by 4 bases and J by 4 bases. The germline V gene encodes CDR1 LGHNA and CDR2 YSLEER. The CDR3 is 16 residues long. Here the CDR3 DNA reads TGCGCCAGCAGCCTAGGACAGGGGGCAGGTGCAGATACGCAGTATTTT. This codes for CASSLGQGAGADTQYF.

The V gene is TRBV14, the J gene TRBJ1-6; D possibly corresponds to TRBD1 (6 bases). Trimming took off 4 bases at V and 4 bases at J, with 11 bases between the two ends. This CDR3 spans 15 amino acids. Germline CDR1 is SGHDN and CDR2 is FVKESK. CDR3 protein: CASSPSTGYNSPLHF. Here the CDR3 DNA reads TGTGCCAGCAGCCCCTCGACAGGTTATAATTCACCCCTCCACTTT.

This rearrangement joins TRBV10-3 to TRBJ2-5, with a tentative D call TRBD2 (5 bases). The CDR3 has 10 amino acids. Germline loops: CDR1 ENHRY, CDR2 SYGVKD. With 6 bases removed from V and 7 bases from J, the gap between germline ends came to 6 bases. The CDR3 coding sequence is TGTGCCATCAGAGAGGGGACCCAGTACTTC. Translated: CAIREGTQYF.

The chain joins TRBV9 to TRBJ2-5; D remains ambiguous. CDR3 length: 14 residues. The V gene lost 2 bases and the J gene lost 0 bases, with 8 bases spanning the gap. Per germline, CDR1 SGDLS and CDR2 YYNGEE. CDR3 sequence reads: CASSVTGDQETQYF. CDR3 in DNA: TGTGCCAGCAGCGTTACGGGTGACCAAGAGACCCAGTACTTC. Filled out from reference TRBV9 and TRBJ2-5, the complete variable domain reads DSGVTQTPKHLITATGQRVTLRCSPRSGDLSVYWYQQSLDQGLQFLIQYYNGEERAKGNILERFSAQQFPDLHSELNLSSLELGDSALYFCASSVTGDQETQYFGPGTRLLVL.

The chain uses TRBV29-1 and TRBJ1-4, with 7 bases matching TRBD1. The CDR3 consists of 13 residues. After removal of 1 base from V and 8 bases from J, the junction contained 4 bases not matched to a gene. CDR1 SQVTM and CDR2 ANQGSEA come from the germline V gene. The CDR3, as DNA: TGCAGCGTTGAAGGGCAGGGGGACGAAAAACTGTTTTTT. The encoded protein is CSVEGQGDEKLFF.

V and J are TRBV29-1 and TRBJ2-3; 8 bases are a match to TRBD1. Germline trimming cut 6 bases from V and 2 bases from J; bases unmatched to any gene: 4. CDR3 length: 13 residues. The germline gives CDR1 SQVTM, CDR2 ANQGSEA. CDR3 amino acids: CSVRDRPTDTQYF. DNA for the CDR3: TGCAGCGTGAGGGACAGGCCCACAGATACGCAGTATTTT.

V is TRBV7-2 and J is TRBJ2-5; D unresolved. There are 13 residues in the CDR3. Germline CDR1 is SGHTA and CDR2 is FQGNSA. The germline V and J ends were trimmed by 5 bases and 4 bases, with 11 bases remaining between them. The CDR3 DNA reads TGTGCCAGCAGCACCCGACTTCGAGAGACCCAGTACTTC. It translates to CASSTRLRETQYF.

This clone has just a few counts. The genes are TRBV29-1 and TRBJ1-4, with D maybe TRBD1 (5 bases). CDR1 and CDR2 from the germline V gene are SQVTM and ANQGSEA. Trimming left V 8 bases short and J 6 bases short, with 16 bases between. The CDR3 is 13 amino acids. CDR3 bases: TGCAGCTACCGCGGGACGGACGATGAAAAACTGTTTTTT. This gives the protein CSYRGTDDEKLFF.

V gene TRBV15 combines with J gene TRBJ2-7; tentatively, D is TRBD2 (5 bases). CDR1 is LNHNV and CDR2 is YYDKDF in the germline V gene (reference sequence). The CDR3 is 14 residues long. V dropped 5 bases and J dropped 6 bases, with 17 bases sitting between them. DNA of the CDR3: TGTGCCACCAGCTCGCTCGGGATGACGTTCGAGCAGTACTTC. This gives the protein CATSSLGMTFEQYF.

Only a few counts were recorded for this clone. This chain uses TRBV29-1 with TRBJ2-3; D not resolved. CDR1 and CDR2 from the germline V gene are SQVTM and ANQGSEA. The CDR3 extends over 13 amino acids. Trimming took off 8 bases at V and 2 bases at J, with 14 bases between the two ends. The CDR3 region has the DNA TGCAGCTGTCCCGGGCAGCTCACAGATACGCAGTATTTT. Amino acids: CSCPGQLTDTQYF.

This rearrangement joins TRBV5-6 to TRBJ1-2; D is unclear. CDR1 is SGHDT and CDR2 is YYEEEE in the germline V gene. V was trimmed by 5 bases and J by 2 bases, leaving 4 bases between them. The CDR3 loop spans 11 amino acids. The CDR3 bases are TGTGCCAGCAGGAGGAACTATGGCTACACCTTC. Amino acids: CASRRNYGYTF. The full variable domain, rest sourced from reference TRBV5-6 and TRBJ1-2, is DAGVTQSPTHLIKTRGQQVTLRCSPKSGHDTVSWYQQALGQGPQFIFQYYEEEERQRGNFPDRFSGHQFPNYSSELNVNALLLGDSALYLCASRRNYGYTFGSGTRLTVV.

The genes are TRBV14 and TRBJ2-7; D possibly corresponds to TRBD2 (6 bases). V was pared by 1 base and J by 2 bases, with 15 bases between. The CDR3 totals 16 residues. Germline CDR1 is SGHDN and CDR2 is FVKESK. DNA of the CDR3: TGTGCCAGCAGCCAAGGGACTCCGGGAGTTGCCTACGAGCAGTACTTC. It translates to CASSQGTPGVAYEQYF.

This clone was counted between two and nine times. V is TRBV7-8 and J is TRBJ2-4; D might be TRBD2 (5 bases). V was pared by 1 base and J by 6 bases, with 13 bases between. The CDR3 totals 15 residues. Germline CDR1 and CDR2: SGHVS and FQNEAQ. CDR3 DNA: TGTGCCAGCAGCTTAGGGGCAACGGACTTAAACATTCAGTACTTC. Amino acids: CASSLGATDLNIQYF.

V usage is TRBV7-9 and J usage is TRBJ1-2; unclear D gene. Per the germline V gene, CDR1 is SEHNR and CDR2 is FQNEAQ (reference sequence). CDR3 length: 12 residues. V was trimmed by 1 base and J by 8 bases, leaving 8 bases between them. CDR3 in amino acids: CASSLGSRGYTF. CDR3 DNA: TGTGCCAGCAGCTTAGGCTCAAGGGGCTACACCTTC.

A note on this clone: Distinct nucleotide sequences in the sample also encode this CDR3. The chain joins TRBV28 to TRBJ2-5; D is unresolved. The V end was cut by 2 bases, the J end by 4 bases, with 2 bases between. The germline gives CDR1 MDHEN, CDR2 SYDVKM. This CDR3 has 11 amino acids. The CDR3 loop is CASSLRETQYF. For the CDR3, the DNA is TGTGCCAGCAGTTTAAGAGAGACCCAGTACTTC.

This sequence joins TRBV10-3 and TRBJ2-4; no reliable D call. Germline V gene lookup returns CDR1 ENHRY and CDR2 SYGVKD. Trimming removed 2 bases at V and 3 bases at J, with 5 bases between. The CDR3 has 13 amino acids. For the CDR3, the DNA is TGTGCCATCAGTGAGAATGGCAAAAACATTCAGTACTTC. Protein product: CAISENGKNIQYF.

This CDR3 reads CASSAGQSSYNEQFF. In nucleotides, the CDR3 is TGTGCCAGCAGCGCAGGGCAGAGCTCCTACAATGAGCAGTTCTTC. The rearrangement joins TRBV7-2 to TRBJ2-1; tentatively, D is TRBD1 (5 bases). Germline V CDR1 and CDR2: SGHTA, FQGNSA. V gave up 5 bases and J gave up 0 bases, with 11 bases separating them. The length of the CDR3 is 15 residues.

This chain links TRBV7-2 with TRBJ2-7; D is unclear. The V gene lost 0 bases and the J gene lost 7 bases, with 16 bases spanning the gap. CDR1 and CDR2 from the germline V gene are SGHTA and FQGNSA. This CDR3 region has 15 residues. The CDR3 bases are TGTGCCAGCAGCTTAGCGAAGGGAACCTACGTTGAGCAGTACTTC. Translation gives CASSLAKGTYVEQYF. Full variable domain (missing parts from reference TRBV7-2 and TRBJ2-7): GAGVSQSPSNKVTEKGKDVELRCDPISGHTALYWYRQSLGQGLEFLIYFQGNSAPDKSGLPSDRFSAERTGGSVSTLTIQRTQQEDSAVYLCASSLAKGTYVEQYFGPGTRLTVT.

Turning to this clone: Other DNA sequences in the sample encode the same CDR3. The chain recombines TRBV13 with TRBJ2-7, with 9 nucleotides matching TRBD1. Germline CDR1 and CDR2: PRHDT and FYEKMQ (reference sequence). The length of the CDR3 is 15 residues. Losses at the gene ends were 4 bases for V and 1 base for J; bases not matched to a gene: 5. The CDR3 nucleotides read TGTGCCAGCAGCTCGGGACAGGGTCTATCCTACGAGCAGTACTTC. It yields the protein CASSSGQGLSYEQYF.

The J gene is TRBJ2-4, the V gene TRBV6-5, with D maybe TRBD1 (6 bases). The length of the CDR3 is 13 residues. The germline V gene has CDR1 MNHEY and CDR2 SVGAGI. Trimming cost V 7 bases and J 9 bases, with 16 bases left between them. CDR3: CASTRGGGGIQYF. The CDR3 DNA is TGTGCCAGCACCCGAGGTGGGGGCGGCATTCAGTACTTC.

This clone was seen a handful of times. This sequence joins TRBV7-9 and TRBJ2-4; 7 positions agree with TRBD2. Germline V lookup: CDR1 SEHNR, CDR2 FQNEAQ (reference sequence). The trim removed 1 base at V and 0 bases at J, leaving 6 bases unmatched. The CDR3 consists of 17 residues. The CDR3 nucleotides read TGTGCCAGCAGCTTAGTTTCTAGCGGAGTAGCCAAAAACATTCAGTACTTC. Its protein product is CASSLVSSGVAKNIQYF.

The gene calls are TRBV30 and TRBJ2-6, with D possibly called TRBD1 or TRBD2 (6 bases each). Trimming took off 0 bases at V and 0 bases at J, with 12 bases between the two ends. The CDR3 spans 17 residues. Per germline, CDR1 GTSNPN and CDR2 SVGIG (reference sequence). Written as DNA, the CDR3 is TGTGCCTGGAGTGTACGGGGGCTAAGCTCTGGGGCCAACGTCCTGACTTTC. This sequence encodes CAWSVRGLSSGANVLTF.

The chain is built from TRBV15 and TRBJ2-5; tentative D call: TRBD2 (6 bases). Germline-derived CDR1 and CDR2 are LNHNV and YYDKDF (reference sequence). Trimming cost V 1 base and J 6 bases, with 12 bases left between them. CDR3 size: 14 residues. DNA of the CDR3: TGTGCCACCAGCAGAGGGGCGGGAACGAAGACCCAGTACTTC. Its translation: CATSRGAGTKTQYF.